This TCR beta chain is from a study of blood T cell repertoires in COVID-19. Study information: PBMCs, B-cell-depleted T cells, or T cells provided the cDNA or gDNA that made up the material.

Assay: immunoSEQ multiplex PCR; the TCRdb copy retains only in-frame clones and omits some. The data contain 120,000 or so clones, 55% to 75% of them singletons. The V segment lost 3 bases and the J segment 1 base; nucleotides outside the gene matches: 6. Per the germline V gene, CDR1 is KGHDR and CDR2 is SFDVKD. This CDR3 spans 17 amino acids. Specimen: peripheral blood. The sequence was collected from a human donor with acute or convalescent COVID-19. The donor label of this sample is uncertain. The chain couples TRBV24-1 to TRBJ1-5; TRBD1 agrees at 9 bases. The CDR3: CATSDTRTGASNQPQHF. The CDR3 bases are TGTGCCACCAGTGATACCCGGACAGGGGCGAGCAATCAGCCCCAGCATTTT.